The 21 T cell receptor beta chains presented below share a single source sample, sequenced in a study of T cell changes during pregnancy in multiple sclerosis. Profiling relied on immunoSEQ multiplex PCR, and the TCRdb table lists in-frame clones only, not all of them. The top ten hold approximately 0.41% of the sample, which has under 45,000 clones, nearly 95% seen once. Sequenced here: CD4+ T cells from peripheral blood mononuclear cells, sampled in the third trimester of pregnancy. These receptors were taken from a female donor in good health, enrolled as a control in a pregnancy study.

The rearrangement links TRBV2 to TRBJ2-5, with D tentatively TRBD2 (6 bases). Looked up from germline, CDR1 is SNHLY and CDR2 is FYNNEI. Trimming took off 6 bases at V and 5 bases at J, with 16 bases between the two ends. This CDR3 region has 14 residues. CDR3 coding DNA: TGTGCCAGCAGCCCGATCCGGGGAGGTGAGACCCAGTACTTC. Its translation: CASSPIRGGETQYF.

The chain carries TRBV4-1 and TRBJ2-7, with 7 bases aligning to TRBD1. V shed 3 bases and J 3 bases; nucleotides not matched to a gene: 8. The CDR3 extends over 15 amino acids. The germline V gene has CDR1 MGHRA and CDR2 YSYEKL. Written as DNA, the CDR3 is TGCGCCAGCAGCCAGCCCCGGGACAGATACTACGAGCAGTACTTC. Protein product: CASSQPRDRYYEQYF.

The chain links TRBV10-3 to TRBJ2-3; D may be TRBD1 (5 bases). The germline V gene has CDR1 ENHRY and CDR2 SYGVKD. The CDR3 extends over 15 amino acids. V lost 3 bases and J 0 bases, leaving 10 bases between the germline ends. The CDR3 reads CAISESGASTDTQYF. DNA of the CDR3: TGTGCCATCAGTGAAAGTGGGGCAAGCACAGATACGCAGTATTTT.

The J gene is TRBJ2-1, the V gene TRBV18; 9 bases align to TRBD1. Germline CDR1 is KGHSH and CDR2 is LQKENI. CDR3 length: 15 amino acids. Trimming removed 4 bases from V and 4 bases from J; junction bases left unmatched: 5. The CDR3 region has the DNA TGTGCCAGCTCACGTGGACAGGGGACTTACAATGAGCAGTTCTTC. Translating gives CASSRGQGTYNEQFF.

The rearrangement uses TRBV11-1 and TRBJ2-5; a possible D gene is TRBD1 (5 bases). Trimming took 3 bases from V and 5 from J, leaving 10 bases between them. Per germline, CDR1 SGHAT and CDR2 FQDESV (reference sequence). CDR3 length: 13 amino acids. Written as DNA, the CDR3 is TGTGCCAGCAGCTTGGGGCTTGGCGAGACCCAGTACTTC. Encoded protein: CASSLGLGETQYF.

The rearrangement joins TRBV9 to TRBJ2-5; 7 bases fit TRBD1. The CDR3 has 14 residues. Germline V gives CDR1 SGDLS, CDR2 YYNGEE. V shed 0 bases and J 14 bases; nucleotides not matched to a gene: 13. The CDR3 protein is CASSVGGDRGTTYF. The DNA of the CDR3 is TGTGCCAGCAGCGTAGGAGGGGACAGAGGAACGACTTACTTC.

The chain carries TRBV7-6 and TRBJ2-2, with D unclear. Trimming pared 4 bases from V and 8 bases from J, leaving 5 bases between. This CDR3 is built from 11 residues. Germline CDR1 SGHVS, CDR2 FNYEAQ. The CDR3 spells CASSSQGELFF. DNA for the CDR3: TGTGCCAGCAGCTCCCAGGGGGAGCTGTTTTTT.

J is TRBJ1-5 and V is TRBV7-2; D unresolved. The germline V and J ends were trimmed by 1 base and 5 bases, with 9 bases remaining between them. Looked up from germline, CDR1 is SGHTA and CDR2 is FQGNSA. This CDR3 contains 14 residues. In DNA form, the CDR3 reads TGTGCCAGCAGCTTAGTCCCTCTTGATCAGCCCCAGCATTTT. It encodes CASSLVPLDQPQHF.

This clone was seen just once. CDR3 nucleotides: TGTGCCAGCAGTGTCGCGGGGGGCACTGAAGCTTTCTTT. Amino acid sequence: CASSVAGGTEAFF. The chain joins TRBV6-1 to TRBJ1-1; TRBD1 is a possible D gene (5 bases). Trimming took 4 bases from V and 4 from J, leaving 10 bases between them. This CDR3 is built from 13 residues. CDR1 is MNHNS and CDR2 is SASEGT in the germline V gene.

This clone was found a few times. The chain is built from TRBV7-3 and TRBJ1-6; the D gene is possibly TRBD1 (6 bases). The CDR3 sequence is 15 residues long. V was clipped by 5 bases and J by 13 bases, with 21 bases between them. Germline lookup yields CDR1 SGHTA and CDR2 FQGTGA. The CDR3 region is CASSLTTTGKEPLHF. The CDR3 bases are TGTGCCAGCAGCCTTACGACCACAGGGAAAGAGCCCCTCCACTTT.

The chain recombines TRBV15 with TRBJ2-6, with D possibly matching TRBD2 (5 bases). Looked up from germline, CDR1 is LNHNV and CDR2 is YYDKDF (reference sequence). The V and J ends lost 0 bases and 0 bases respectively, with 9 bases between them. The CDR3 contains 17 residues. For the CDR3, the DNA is TGTGCCACCAGCAGAGACGGCGGGTACTCTGGGGCCAACGTCCTGACTTTC. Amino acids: CATSRDGGYSGANVLTF.

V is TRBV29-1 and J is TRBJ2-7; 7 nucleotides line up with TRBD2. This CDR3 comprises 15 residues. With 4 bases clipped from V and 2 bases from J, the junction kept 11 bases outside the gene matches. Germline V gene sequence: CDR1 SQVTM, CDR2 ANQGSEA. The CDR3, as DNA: TGCAGCGTTGCTAAGGGTCTGGGGGGGACCTACGAGCAGTACTTC. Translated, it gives CSVAKGLGGTYEQYF.

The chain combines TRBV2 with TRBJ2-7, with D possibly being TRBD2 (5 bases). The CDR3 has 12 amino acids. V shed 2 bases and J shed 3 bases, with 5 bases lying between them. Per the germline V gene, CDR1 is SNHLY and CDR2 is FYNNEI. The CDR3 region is CASSESGYEQYF. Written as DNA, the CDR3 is TGTGCCAGCAGTGAAAGCGGCTACGAGCAGTACTTC.

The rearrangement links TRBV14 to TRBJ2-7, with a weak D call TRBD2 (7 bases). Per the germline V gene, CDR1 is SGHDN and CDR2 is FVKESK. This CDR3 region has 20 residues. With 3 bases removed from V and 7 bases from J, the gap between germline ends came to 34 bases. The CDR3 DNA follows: TGTGCCAGCAGCCAGATGGCCCTTCCTGGTTGGCGGGGGCGCCCCCTGGAGCAGTACTTC. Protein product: CASSQMALPGWRGRPLEQYF.

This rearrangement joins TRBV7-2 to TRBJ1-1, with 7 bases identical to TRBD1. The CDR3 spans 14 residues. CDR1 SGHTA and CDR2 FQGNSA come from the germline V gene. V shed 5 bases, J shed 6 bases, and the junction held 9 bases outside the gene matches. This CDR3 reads CASSQGGYQAEAFF. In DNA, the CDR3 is TGTGCCAGCAGCCAGGGGGGCTATCAGGCTGAAGCTTTCTTT.

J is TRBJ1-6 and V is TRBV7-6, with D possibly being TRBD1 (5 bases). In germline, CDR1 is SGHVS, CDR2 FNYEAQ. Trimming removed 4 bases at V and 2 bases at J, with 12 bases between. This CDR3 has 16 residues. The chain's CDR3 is CASSSGVSPYNSPLHF. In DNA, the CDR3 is TGTGCCAGCAGCTCGGGGGTGAGTCCCTATAATTCACCCCTCCACTTT.

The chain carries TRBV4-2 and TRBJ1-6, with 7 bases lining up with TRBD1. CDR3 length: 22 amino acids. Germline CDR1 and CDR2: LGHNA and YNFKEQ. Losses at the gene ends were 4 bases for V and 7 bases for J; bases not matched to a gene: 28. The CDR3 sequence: CASSRPLTGTQIEGLGNSPLHF. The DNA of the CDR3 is TGTGCCAGCAGCCGCCCTCTGACAGGGACCCAAATTGAGGGCTTGGGGAATTCACCCCTCCACTTT.

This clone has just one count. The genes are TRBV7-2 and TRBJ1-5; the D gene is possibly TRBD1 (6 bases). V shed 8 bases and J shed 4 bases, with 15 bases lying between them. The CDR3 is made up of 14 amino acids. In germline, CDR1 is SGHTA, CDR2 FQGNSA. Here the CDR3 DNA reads TGTGCCAGCCGGGGGGGCGTCAGGAATCAGCCCCAGCATTTT. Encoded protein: CASRGGVRNQPQHF.

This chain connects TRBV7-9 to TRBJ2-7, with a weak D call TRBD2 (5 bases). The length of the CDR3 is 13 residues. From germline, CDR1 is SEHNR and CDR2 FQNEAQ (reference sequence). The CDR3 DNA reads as TGTGCTTCTGCCGCGGGCGCCTTCTACGAGCAGTACTTC. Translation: CASAAGAFYEQYF.

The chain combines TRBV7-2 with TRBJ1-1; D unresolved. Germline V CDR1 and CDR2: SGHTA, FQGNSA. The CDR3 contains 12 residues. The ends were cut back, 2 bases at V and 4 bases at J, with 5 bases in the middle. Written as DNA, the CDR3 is TGTGCCAGCAGCTTACGGGGCACTGAAGCTTTCTTT. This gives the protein CASSLRGTEAFF.

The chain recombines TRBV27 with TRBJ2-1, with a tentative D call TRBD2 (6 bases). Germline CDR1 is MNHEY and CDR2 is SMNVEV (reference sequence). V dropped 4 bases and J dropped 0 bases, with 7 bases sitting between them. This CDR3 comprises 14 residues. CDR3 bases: TGTGCCAGCAGTTCCGGGGGCTCCTACAATGAGCAGTTCTTC. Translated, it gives CASSSGGSYNEQFF.